The 2 T cell receptor beta chains presented below share a single source sample, sequenced in a study of beta chain features in type 1 diabetes. cDNA synthesis used the whole RNA isolate, giving expressed TCRB sequences. Some clones are missing from TCRdb's copy, which holds only in-frame ones; the method was immunoSEQ multiplex PCR. Counted here are 860,000 or so clones, about a sixth occurring once; the ten biggest clones make up about 0.02%. Material for sequencing was naive CD4+ T cells from blood. All receptors derive from a woman between 18 and 29 years old in good health.

This clone was counted between two and nine times. This sequence joins TRBV4-3 and TRBJ2-1; tentative D call: TRBD2 (5 bases). Trimming shortened V by 1 base and J by 6 bases, and 19 bases separated the two germline ends. There are 17 residues in the CDR3. CDR1 is LGHNA, CDR2 YSLEER, per germline. CDR3 sequence reads: CASSQVPPSPQGNEQFF. CDR3 nucleotide sequence: TGCGCCAGCAGCCAAGTCCCCCCTAGCCCACAAGGCAATGAGCAGTTCTTC.

To note about this clone: At the DNA level, this CDR3 is encoded by other sequences in the same sample as well. The gene calls are TRBV5-4 and TRBJ2-1; no clear D. V was clipped by 2 bases and J by 3 bases, with 6 bases between them. The CDR3 extends over 13 amino acids. Germline CDR1 reads SGHNT; CDR2 reads YYREEE (reference sequence). The chain's CDR3 is CASSLEDYNEQFF. The DNA for the CDR3 is TGTGCCAGCAGCTTAGAAGACTACAATGAGCAGTTCTTC.